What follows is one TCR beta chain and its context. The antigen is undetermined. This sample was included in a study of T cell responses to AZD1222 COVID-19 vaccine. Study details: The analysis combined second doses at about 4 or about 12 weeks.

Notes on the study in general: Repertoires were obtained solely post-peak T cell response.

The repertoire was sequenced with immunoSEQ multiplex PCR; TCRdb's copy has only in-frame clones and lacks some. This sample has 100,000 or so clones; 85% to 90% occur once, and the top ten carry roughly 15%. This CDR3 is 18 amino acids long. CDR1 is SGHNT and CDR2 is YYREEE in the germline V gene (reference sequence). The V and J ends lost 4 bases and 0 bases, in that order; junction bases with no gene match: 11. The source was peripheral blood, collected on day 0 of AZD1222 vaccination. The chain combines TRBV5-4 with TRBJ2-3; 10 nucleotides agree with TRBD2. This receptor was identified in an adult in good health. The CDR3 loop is CASSRPFSGGASTDTQYF. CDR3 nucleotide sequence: TGTGCCAGCAGCCGTCCTTTCAGCGGGGGGGCAAGCACAGATACGCAGTATTTT.